This T cell receptor (beta chain) was found in a study of blood T cell repertoires in COVID-19. In the study overall: Samples came from the United States, Italy and Spain, spanning acute and convalescent COVID-19. Sources were T cells, B-cell-depleted T cells, or PBMCs; the material itself was cDNA or gDNA.

How the authors handled the data: Counts of nucleated cells, estimated from reference gene primer amplification, were obtained. The method was immunoSEQ multiplex PCR; TCRdb's version includes in-frame clones alone and lacks a portion of them. The V and J calls and the clone size are those of that table, but D and trimming were determined from the DNA. The sample shows under 150,000 clones, 79% of them seen only once. The CDR3 totals 13 residues. V lost 4 bases, J lost 10 bases, and 12 bases lay in between. Germline CDR1 reads SGHNT; CDR2 reads YYREEE (reference sequence). This clone was found a few times.

The sample consisted of peripheral blood. This chain links TRBV5-4 with TRBJ1-6; D possibly corresponds to TRBD1 (6 bases). The TCR originated in a man in his 60s with acute or convalescent COVID-19. The CDR3 is CASSPDSISPLHF. CDR3 coding DNA: TGTGCCAGCAGCCCGGACAGTATATCACCCCTCCACTTT.